This T cell receptor (beta chain) was sequenced in a study of cytomegalovirus exposure and HLA in healthy donors. About this clone: What it binds is unknown.

Whole-study findings and limits: Across HLA loci, a later analysis found differing TCR association rates, with DRB1 most and HLA-C fewest.

With 60 Vbeta and 13 Jbeta primers, the PCR was carried out. The data were produced by immunoSEQ multiplex PCR, yet TCRdb's version contains in-frame clones alone and is incomplete. The table lists about 64,000 clones, 78% of them singletons, with 7.8% in the top ten. The sequenced sample consisted of PBMCs. The sequence was collected from a man younger than 30 in good health and CMV-seropositive.

CDR3 in DNA: TGCACCATTCAGGGCCCTGGGGCCAACGTCCTGACTTTC. This encodes CTIQGPGANVLTF. J is TRBJ2-6 and V is TRBV29-1; D perhaps matches TRBD1 (5 bases). Germline V CDR1 and CDR2: SQVTM, ANQGSEA. This CDR3 spans 13 amino acids.